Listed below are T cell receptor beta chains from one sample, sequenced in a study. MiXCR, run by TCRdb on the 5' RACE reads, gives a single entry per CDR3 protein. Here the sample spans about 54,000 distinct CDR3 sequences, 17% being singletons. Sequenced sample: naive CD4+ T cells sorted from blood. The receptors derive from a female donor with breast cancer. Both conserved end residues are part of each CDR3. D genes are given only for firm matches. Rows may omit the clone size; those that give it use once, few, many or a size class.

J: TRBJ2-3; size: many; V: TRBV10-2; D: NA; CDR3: CASAHTDTQYF; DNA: TGCGCCAGCGCGCACACAGATACGCAGTATTTT
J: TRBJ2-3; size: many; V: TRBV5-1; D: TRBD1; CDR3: CASTDTGGTDTQYF; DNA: TGCGCCAGCACCGATACAGGGGGCACAGATACGCAGTATTTT
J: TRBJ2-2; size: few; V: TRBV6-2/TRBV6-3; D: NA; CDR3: CASSYDLNTGELFF; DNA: TGTGCCAGCAGTTACGACTTGAACACCGGGGAGCTGTTTTTT
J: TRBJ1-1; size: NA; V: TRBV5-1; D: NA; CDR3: CACSSETGIEAFF; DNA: TGCGCCTGCAGCTCGGAAACAGGGATTGAAGCTTTCTTT
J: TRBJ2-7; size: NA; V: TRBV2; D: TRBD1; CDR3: CASSPGQGVHEQYF; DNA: TGTGCCAGCAGCCCCGGACAGGGGGTCCACGAGCAGTACTTC
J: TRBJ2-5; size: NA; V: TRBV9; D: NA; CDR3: CASSVGATADQETQYF; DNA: TGTGCCAGCAGCGTAGGTGCGACAGCCGACCAAGAGACCCAGTACTTC
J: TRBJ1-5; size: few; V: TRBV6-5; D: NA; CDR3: CASSYRASFGNQPQHF; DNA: TGTGCCAGCAGTTACAGGGCGAGTTTCGGCAATCAGCCCCAGCATTTT
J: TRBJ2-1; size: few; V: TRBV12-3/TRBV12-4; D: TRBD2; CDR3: CASSLLAASSYNEQFF; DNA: TGTGCCAGCAGTTTACTAGCGGCGAGCTCCTACAATGAGCAGTTCTTC
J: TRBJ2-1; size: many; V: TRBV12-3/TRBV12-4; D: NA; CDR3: CASSLRLQANNEQFF; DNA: TGTGCCAGCAGTTTAAGATTACAGGCAAACAATGAGCAGTTCTTC
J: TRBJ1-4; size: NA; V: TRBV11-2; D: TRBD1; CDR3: CASSRSGTGNEKLFF; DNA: TGTGCCAGCAGCCGGTCCGGGACAGGGAATGAAAAACTGTTTTTT
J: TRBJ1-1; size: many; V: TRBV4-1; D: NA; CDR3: CASSQARQLYNPNTEAFF; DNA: TGCGCCAGCAGCCAAGCGCGGCAGTTGTACAACCCGAACACTGAAGCTTTCTTT
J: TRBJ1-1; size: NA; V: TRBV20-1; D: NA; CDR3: CSASRPGRTNTEAFF; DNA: TGCAGTGCTAGTCGGCCGGGACGGACGAACACTGAAGCTTTCTTT
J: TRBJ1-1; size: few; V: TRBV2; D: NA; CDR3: CASSGTANTEAFF; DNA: TGTGCCAGCAGTGGGACAGCGAACACTGAAGCTTTCTTT
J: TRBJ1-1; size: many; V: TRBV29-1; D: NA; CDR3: CSVEWGNTEAFF; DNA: TGCAGCGTTGAATGGGGGAACACTGAAGCTTTCTTT
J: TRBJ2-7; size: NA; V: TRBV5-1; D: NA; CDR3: CASSLEETALYVQYF; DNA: TGCGCCAGCAGCTTGGAGGAGACAGCACTTTACGTGCAGTACTTC
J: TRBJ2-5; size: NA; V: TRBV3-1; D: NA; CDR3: CASTALGVETQYF; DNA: TGTGCCAGCACCGCACTAGGGGTCGAGACCCAGTACTTC
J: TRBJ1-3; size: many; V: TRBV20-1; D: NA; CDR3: CSAVDSYYSGNTIYF; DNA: TGCAGTGCAGTGGACAGCTACTACTCTGGAAACACCATATATTTT